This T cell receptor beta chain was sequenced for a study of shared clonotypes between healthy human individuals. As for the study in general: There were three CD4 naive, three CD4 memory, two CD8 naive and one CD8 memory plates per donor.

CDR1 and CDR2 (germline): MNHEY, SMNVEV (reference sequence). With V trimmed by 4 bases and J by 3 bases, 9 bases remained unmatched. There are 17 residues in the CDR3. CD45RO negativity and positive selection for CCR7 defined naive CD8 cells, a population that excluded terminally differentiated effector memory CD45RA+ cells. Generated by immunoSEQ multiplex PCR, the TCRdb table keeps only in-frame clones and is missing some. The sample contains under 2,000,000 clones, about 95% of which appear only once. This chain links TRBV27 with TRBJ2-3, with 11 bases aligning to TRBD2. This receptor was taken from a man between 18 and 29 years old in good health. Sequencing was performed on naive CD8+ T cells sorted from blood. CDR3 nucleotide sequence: TGTGCCAGCAGTTCTCTCCGGGCTAGCGGGGGGACAGATACGCAGTATTTT. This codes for CASSSLRASGGTDTQYF.